Each of the 30 T cell receptor beta chains below was sequenced from the same sample in a study of OX40 agonist ivuxolimab in advanced cancers. Method: immunoSEQ multiplex PCR; TCRdb's copy keeps in-frame clones and lacks some. The sample gives around 74,000 clones, about 90% of which show up once; approximately 2.3% is in the top ten. This specimen was CD4+ or CD8+ T cells sorted from blood, taken in a trial of the OX40 agonist ivuxolimab. Every receptor here comes from an adult with an advanced solid tumor such as melanoma, head and neck, liver or kidney cancer.

The CDR3 spells CASSLAGRGENEQYF. DNA for the CDR3: TGCGCCAGCAGCTTGGCTGGCAGGGGGGAAAACGAGCAGTACTTC. The chain joins TRBV5-1 to TRBJ2-7; D might be TRBD1 (7 bases). CDR1 is SGHRS, CDR2 YFSETQ, per germline. Between the trimmed V and J ends, which lost 0 bases and 5 bases, there was a span of 15 bases. This CDR3 region has 15 residues.

The rearrangement joins TRBV5-6 to TRBJ2-3; the D gene is possibly TRBD2 (6 bases). Trimming removed 4 bases at V and 2 bases at J, with 17 bases between. CDR3 length: 16 amino acids. The germline CDR1 and CDR2 sequences are SGHDT and YYEEEE. This chain's CDR3 is CASSPLTRKITDTQYF. CDR3 coding DNA: TGTGCCAGCAGCCCGCTGACTAGGAAAATCACAGATACGCAGTATTTT.

V usage is TRBV10-3 and J usage is TRBJ2-7; 7 bases match TRBD2. With V trimmed by 3 bases and J by 2 bases, 10 bases remained unmatched. The V gene's germline CDR1 is ENHRY and CDR2 SYGVKD. The CDR3 runs 16 residues. Here the CDR3 reads CAISDPERGSPYEQYF. CDR3 in DNA: TGTGCCATCAGTGACCCAGAGCGGGGCTCTCCCTACGAGCAGTACTTC.

The chain couples TRBV2 to TRBJ2-1; no firm D call. The CDR3 sequence is 15 residues long. Germline V gives CDR1 SNHLY, CDR2 FYNNEI. With 11 bases removed from V and 0 bases from J, the gap between germline ends came to 17 bases. The CDR3 DNA sequence: TGTGCCTCCCGGCAGTGGACCAGCTCCTACAATGAGCAGTTCTTC. Amino acids: CASRQWTSSYNEQFF. The complete variable domain, with remaining parts taken from reference TRBV2 and TRBJ2-1, reads EPEVTQTPSHQVTQMGQEVILRCVPISNHLYFYWYRQILGQKVEFLVSFYNNEISEKSEIFDDQFSVERPDGSNFTLKIRSTKLEDSAMYFCASRQWTSSYNEQFFGPGTRLTVL.

V gene TRBV14 combines with J gene TRBJ2-7; D could derive from TRBD1 or TRBD2 (5 bases each). Germline CDR1 reads SGHDN; CDR2 reads FVKESK. Trimming shortened V by 0 bases and J by 5 bases, and 14 bases separated the two germline ends. The CDR3 sequence is 15 residues long. The CDR3 here is CASSQDWDRDDEQYF. The DNA for the CDR3 is TGTGCCAGCAGCCAAGACTGGGACCGCGACGACGAGCAGTACTTC.

Only a few counts were recorded for this clone. The chain is built from TRBV14 and TRBJ1-4; D ambiguous. Looked up from germline, CDR1 is SGHDN and CDR2 is FVKESK. V gave up 0 bases and J gave up 9 bases, with 11 bases separating them. The CDR3 is made up of 14 amino acids. The CDR3 reads CASSQDDADQKLFF. The CDR3 DNA reads as TGTGCCAGCAGCCAAGATGACGCAGACCAAAAACTGTTTTTT.

V usage is TRBV6-5 and J usage is TRBJ2-5; D could derive from TRBD1 or TRBD2 (6 bases each). V was pared by 5 bases and J by 4 bases, with 11 bases between. The CDR3 extends over 13 amino acids. The V gene's germline CDR1 is MNHEY and CDR2 SVGAGI. CDR3 sequence (DNA): TGTGCCAGCAGTGGGGGGACATTAGAGACCCAGTACTTC. It is translated as CASSGGTLETQYF.

The rearrangement uses TRBV5-8 and TRBJ1-6; D not resolved. Trimming left V 0 bases short and J 7 bases short, with 11 bases between. The CDR3 has 15 amino acids. Germline V gene data show CDR1 as SGHTS and CDR2 as YDEGEE. This CDR3 is CASSLGRARNSPLHF. CDR3 DNA sequence: TGTGCCAGCAGCTTGGGGAGGGCACGAAATTCACCCCTCCACTTT.

This clone has a single count. V and J are TRBV2 and TRBJ2-1, with 7 bases matching TRBD1. The CDR3 consists of 12 residues. CDR1 and CDR2 (germline): SNHLY, FYNNEI. J was trimmed by 9 bases and V by 5 bases; bases with no gene match: 4. The CDR3 protein is CASSLQGLEQFF. The CDR3 DNA sequence: TGTGCCAGCAGTCTACAGGGGCTTGAGCAGTTCTTC.

The chain combines TRBV7-2 with TRBJ2-7, with D possibly TRBD1 on 6 matching bases. Germline V gene lookup returns CDR1 SGHTA and CDR2 FQGNSA. This CDR3 is 17 amino acids long. V dropped 1 base and J dropped 3 bases, with 19 bases sitting between them. The CDR3 is CASSLVKGTGHYYEQYF. In nucleotides, the CDR3 is TGTGCCAGCAGCTTAGTAAAGGGGACGGGACACTACTACGAGCAGTACTTC.

The rearrangement links TRBV6-5 to TRBJ2-7; possibly TRBD2 for D (6 bases). Germline CDR1 is MNHEY and CDR2 is SVGAGI. The CDR3 sequence is 14 residues long. With 1 base removed from V and 4 bases from J, the gap between germline ends came to 11 bases. The CDR3 nucleotides are TGTGCCAGCAGTTACTGGAGGGGAAAGTACGAGCAGTACTTC. Residues: CASSYWRGKYEQYF.

J is TRBJ2-2 and V is TRBV4-2; TRBD1 aligns across 8 bases. The CDR3 length is 17 residues. CDR1 and CDR2 (germline): LGHNA, YNFKEQ. After removal of 1 base from V and 8 bases from J, the junction contained 12 bases not matched to a gene. CDR3 sequence (DNA): TGTGCCAGCAGCCAAGCTCCCTGGGACAGGCCTGAGGGGGAGCTGTTTTTT. This encodes CASSQAPWDRPEGELFF.

This clone occurred a few times. Here the CDR3 DNA reads TGTGCCAGTAGCCCAGGGGGGTCGGGGAGAGACACTGAAGCTTTCTTT. This encodes CASSPGGSGRDTEAFF. V gene TRBV19 combines with J gene TRBJ1-1; 7 bases map to TRBD1. This CDR3 has 16 residues. The J segment lost 3 bases and the V segment lost 6 bases, leaving 13 bases of the junction unmatched. CDR1 and CDR2 (germline): LNHDA, SQIVND (reference sequence). Based on the CDR3 plus reference TRBV19 and TRBJ1-1, the full variable domain is DGGITQSPKYLFRKEGQNVTLSCEQNLNHDAMYWYRQDPGQGLRLIYYSQIVNDFQKGDIAEGYSVSREKKESFPLTVTSAQKNPTAFYLCASSPGGSGRDTEAFFGQGTRLTVV.

The V gene is TRBV18, the J gene TRBJ1-1, with 7 bases identical to TRBD1. V shed 5 bases, J shed 3 bases, and the junction held 9 bases outside the gene matches. The CDR3 contains 15 residues. The germline gives CDR1 KGHSH, CDR2 LQKENI. The CDR3, as DNA: TGTGCCAGCTCAGTCCGACAGGGAGCAGACACTGAAGCTTTCTTT. This translates into CASSVRQGADTEAFF. The complete variable domain, with remaining parts taken from reference TRBV18 and TRBJ1-1, reads NAGVMQNPRHLVRRRGQEARLRCSPMKGHSHVYWYRQLPEEGLKFMVYLQKENIIDESGMPKERFSAEFPKEGPSILRIQQVVRGDSAAYFCASSVRQGADTEAFFGQGTRLTVV.

The chain is built from TRBV5-1 and TRBJ2-6; the D gene is possibly TRBD2 (6 bases). The germline V gene has CDR1 SGHRS and CDR2 YFSETQ. V gave up 1 base and J gave up 4 bases, with 15 bases separating them. The CDR3 has 17 residues. CDR3 loop: CASSLSPGRSGANVLTF. CDR3 nucleotides: TGCGCCAGCAGCTTGTCTCCAGGGAGGTCGGGGGCCAACGTCCTGACTTTC.

This sequence joins TRBV19 and TRBJ1-5; D not certain. Trimming removed 6 bases from V and 0 bases from J, with 9 bases in between. There are 14 residues in the CDR3. Germline V gene lookup returns CDR1 LNHDA and CDR2 SQIVND (reference sequence). The CDR3 loop reads CASRTGYSNQPQHF. The CDR3 DNA sequence: TGTGCCAGTAGGACGGGTTATAGCAATCAGCCCCAGCATTTT.

This clone was detected once. The chain links TRBV5-1 to TRBJ2-3; TRBD2 matches 8 bases. Germline trimming cut 2 bases from V and 1 base from J; bases unmatched to any gene: 6. This CDR3 region has 16 residues. Germline V gene data show CDR1 as SGHRS and CDR2 as YFSETQ. The CDR3 DNA reads TGCGCCAGCAGCTTTGGTGGAGCGGGGGGCACAGATACGCAGTATTTT. It encodes CASSFGGAGGTDTQYF.

V is TRBV7-9 and J is TRBJ2-2; D ambiguous. From germline, CDR1 is SEHNR and CDR2 FQNEAQ (reference sequence). This CDR3 is built from 15 residues. Trimming stripped 2 bases from V and 0 bases from J, with 7 bases between. CDR3 in amino acids: CASSLTYANTGELFF. The CDR3 DNA follows: TGTGCCAGCAGCTTAACATACGCGAACACCGGGGAGCTGTTTTTT.

This rearrangement joins TRBV5-4 to TRBJ2-7, with a possible D match to TRBD1 (6 bases). Germline V CDR1 and CDR2: SGHNT, YYREEE (reference sequence). This CDR3 has 15 residues. V was trimmed by 5 bases and J by 4 bases, leaving 19 bases between them. The CDR3 DNA is TGTGCCAGCAGAAGAGACAGGACCCGGTCTTACGAGCAGTACTTC. As protein: CASRRDRTRSYEQYF.

V is TRBV6-4 and J is TRBJ2-1; TRBD2 aligns across 16 bases. Per the germline V gene, CDR1 is MRHNA and CDR2 is SNTAGT. With V trimmed by 6 bases and J by 6 bases, 5 bases remained unmatched. The CDR3 is 16 residues long. The CDR3 DNA is TGTGCCAGCAGCCCCGGGACTAGCGGGAGGGGCAATGAGCAGTTCTTC. Protein: CASSPGTSGRGNEQFF.

V gene TRBV10-3 combines with J gene TRBJ2-2, with 14 bases aligning to TRBD2. Germline V gene sequence: CDR1 ENHRY, CDR2 SYGVKD. This CDR3 is built from 15 residues. Losses at the gene ends were 6 bases for V and 6 bases for J; bases not matched to a gene: 3. The CDR3 bases are TGTGCCATCAGGGGACTAGCGGGAGCAGCCGGGGAGCTGTTTTTT. Its protein is CAIRGLAGAAGELFF.

The chain links TRBV2 to TRBJ2-2, with D hard to call. V was clipped by 4 bases and J by 3 bases, with 12 bases between them. The V gene's germline CDR1 is SNHLY and CDR2 FYNNEI. The CDR3 covers 15 residues. CDR3 DNA: TGTGCCAGCAGTGGCTCTGCTGGGGACACCGGGGAGCTGTTTTTT. Amino acids: CASSGSAGDTGELFF.

The sample holds one count of this clone. This CDR3 reads CASSSLAVTEAFF. CDR3 in DNA: TGCGCCAGCAGCTCCCTAGCGGTCACTGAAGCTTTCTTT. The J gene is TRBJ1-1, the V gene TRBV4-1; no firm D call. Germline V gives CDR1 MGHRA, CDR2 YSYEKL. Trimming removed 5 bases at V and 4 bases at J, with 11 bases between. The CDR3 runs 13 residues.

This chain uses TRBV7-8 with TRBJ1-4, with D perhaps TRBD1 (5 bases). Trimming took 5 bases from V and 8 from J, leaving 24 bases between them. Germline loops: CDR1 SGHVS, CDR2 FQNEAQ. CDR3 length equals 17 residues. CDR3 in amino acids: CASSLSFQGSWSEKLFF. CDR3 sequence (DNA): TGTGCCAGCAGCCTAAGTTTCCAGGGCTCATGGAGCGAAAAACTGTTTTTT.

CDR3 bases: TGTGCCACCAGGGAGGATTACAACCAAGAGACCCAGTACTTC. It is translated as CATREDYNQETQYF. The chain couples TRBV15 to TRBJ2-5, with a tentative D call TRBD2 (5 bases). V dropped 6 bases and J dropped 0 bases, with 11 bases sitting between them. This CDR3 region has 14 residues. Germline V gene sequence: CDR1 LNHNV, CDR2 YYDKDF (reference sequence).

This CDR3 reads CATSRRPRGGSYEQYF. CDR3 coding DNA: TGTGCCACCAGCAGGCGCCCGCGGGGGGGTTCCTACGAGCAGTACTTC. This chain connects TRBV15 to TRBJ2-7; TRBD2 matches 9 bases. Trimming at V came to 3 bases and at J to 1 base, leaving 7 bases not matched to a gene. The CDR3 runs 16 residues. CDR1 and CDR2 (germline): LNHNV, YYDKDF (reference sequence).

The rearrangement uses TRBV5-1 and TRBJ2-2; tentatively, D is TRBD1 (6 bases). Trimming stripped 9 bases from V and 4 bases from J, with 16 bases between. Germline loops: CDR1 SGHRS, CDR2 YFSETQ. This CDR3 contains 14 residues. CDR3 loop: CATADSLVTGELFF. Written as DNA, the CDR3 is TGCGCCACCGCGGACAGCCTAGTCACCGGGGAGCTGTTTTTT.

This clone has a handful of counts. CDR3 region: CASSGHDRGGYTF. CDR3 bases: TGTGCCAGCAGTGGGCACGACAGGGGCGGCTACACCTTC. This chain uses TRBV2 with TRBJ1-2; 8 positions agree with TRBD1. The CDR3 covers 13 residues. J was trimmed by 8 bases and V by 4 bases; bases with no gene match: 6. The germline CDR1 and CDR2 sequences are SNHLY and FYNNEI.

The chain has TRBV5-1 and TRBJ1-4; D uncertain. The CDR3 sequence is 14 residues long. Germline values: CDR1 SGHRS, CDR2 YFSETQ. Trimming removed 4 bases at V and 3 bases at J, with 10 bases between. This chain's CDR3 is CASSPGFANEKLFF. CDR3 bases: TGCGCCAGCAGCCCGGGGTTTGCTAATGAAAAACTGTTTTTT. Complete variable domain (other parts from reference TRBV5-1 and TRBJ1-4): KAGVTQTPRYLIKTRGQQVTLSCSPISGHRSVSWYQQTPGQGLQFLFEYFSETQRNKGNFPGRFSGRQFSNSRSEMNVSTLELGDSALYLCASSPGFANEKLFFGSGTQLSVL.

In this sample, this clone turned up once. This sequence joins TRBV7-2 and TRBJ1-2, with 7 bases lining up with TRBD1. Germline loops: CDR1 SGHTA, CDR2 FQGNSA. Trimming at V came to 5 bases and at J to 6 bases, leaving 6 bases not matched to a gene. CDR3 length equals 13 residues. In DNA, the CDR3 is TGTGCCAGCAGCCGACGGGACAGAAATGGCTACACCTTC. Protein product: CASSRRDRNGYTF.